The 31 T cell receptor beta chains reported below all come from one sample, sequenced in a study of OX40 agonist ivuxolimab in advanced cancers. Here immunoSEQ multiplex PCR was the method, and the copy in TCRdb shows in-frame clones only, minus some. Of 15,000 to 25,000 clones detected, approximately 77% appear once; the ten largest clones hold around a sixth. The sequenced sample was CD4+ or CD8+ T cells sorted from blood, obtained in a trial of the OX40 agonist ivuxolimab. Every receptor here comes from an adult with an advanced solid tumor such as melanoma, head and neck, liver or kidney cancer.

The chain joins TRBV27 to TRBJ2-1, with D perhaps matching TRBD1 or TRBD2 (5 bases each). This CDR3 has 15 residues. V lost 2 bases and J 0 bases, leaving 8 bases between the germline ends. Germline V gives CDR1 MNHEY, CDR2 SMNVEV (reference sequence). CDR3 sequence reads: CASSLEGLSYNEQFF. DNA for the CDR3: TGTGCCAGCAGTTTAGAGGGGCTCTCCTACAATGAGCAGTTCTTC.

J is TRBJ2-5 and V is TRBV5-8, with D possibly matching TRBD2 (5 bases). Trimming pared 2 bases from V and 2 bases from J, leaving 13 bases between. CDR3 length: 15 residues. In germline, CDR1 is SGHTS, CDR2 YDEGEE. DNA for the CDR3: TGTGCCAGCAGCTTTGAGGGCAGAGATCAAGAGACCCAGTACTTC. Its translation: CASSFEGRDQETQYF.

This clone appeared a few times. This chain links TRBV4-3 with TRBJ2-6; the D gene is possibly TRBD2 (6 bases). CDR1 is LGHNA, CDR2 YSLEER, per germline. This CDR3 has 17 residues. The ends were cut back, 1 base at V and 0 bases at J, with 10 bases in the middle. CDR3 protein: CASSQGGSGSGANVLTF. The CDR3 DNA is TGCGCCAGCAGCCAAGGGGGTAGCGGCTCTGGGGCCAACGTCCTGACTTTC.

This chain uses TRBV4-3 with TRBJ2-7; D is ambiguous. The CDR3 spans 15 residues. The germline V gene has CDR1 LGHNA and CDR2 YSLEER. The germline V and J ends were trimmed by 0 bases and 2 bases, with 11 bases remaining between them. CDR3 DNA sequence: TGCGCCAGCAGCCAAGACCCCCTGACCACCTACGAGCAGTACTTC. It codes for CASSQDPLTTYEQYF.

The chain employs TRBV11-1 and TRBJ1-1; D unresolved. Looked up from germline, CDR1 is SGHAT and CDR2 is FQDESV (reference sequence). The CDR3 loop spans 13 amino acids. Trimming left V 1 base short and J 0 bases short, with 3 bases between. The CDR3 here is CASSLGVNTEAFF. As DNA, the CDR3 is TGTGCCAGCAGCTTAGGCGTGAACACTGAAGCTTTCTTT.

This clone was detected only once. V is TRBV6-5 and J is TRBJ1-4; TRBD1 aligns across 8 bases. V was pared by 5 bases and J by 7 bases, with 9 bases of the junction left unmatched. Germline V gives CDR1 MNHEY, CDR2 SVGAGI. The CDR3 is 15 residues long. The DNA of the CDR3 is TGTGCCAGCAGTCCCCTCAGGGGGCGGGGTGAAAAACTGTTTTTT. It is translated as CASSPLRGRGEKLFF.

This chain links TRBV18 with TRBJ1-5, with 8 bases lining up with TRBD1. The V gene end was trimmed by 4 bases and the J gene end by 3 bases; junction bases not matched to a gene: 5. CDR1 KGHSH and CDR2 LQKENI come from the germline V gene. The CDR3 extends over 15 amino acids. CDR3 residues: CASSLGTGNNQPQHF. CDR3 in DNA: TGTGCCAGCTCACTAGGGACAGGAAACAATCAGCCCCAGCATTTT.

This clone counts as medium-sized (0.01 to 0.1%). The chain employs TRBV28 and TRBJ2-5; 7 bases agree with TRBD2. Germline V gives CDR1 MDHEN, CDR2 SYDVKM. CDR3 length: 14 residues. J was trimmed by 5 bases and V by 8 bases; bases with no gene match: 11. The CDR3 loop reads CASLPSGGKETQYF. The CDR3 DNA reads as TGTGCCAGCCTCCCGTCCGGGGGGAAGGAGACCCAGTACTTC.

The chain combines TRBV28 with TRBJ2-4; 9 bases fit TRBD1. The germline V gene has CDR1 MDHEN and CDR2 SYDVKM. The CDR3 is 16 amino acids. With 9 bases clipped from V and 0 bases from J, the junction kept 9 bases outside the gene matches. Here the CDR3 DNA reads TGTGCCAGTACAGGGGGCTATAGCCTAGCCAAAAACATTCAGTACTTC. Its translation: CASTGGYSLAKNIQYF.

The chain is built from TRBV9 and TRBJ2-5, with a tentative D call TRBD2 (6 bases). The V and J ends lost 0 bases and 1 base respectively, with 16 bases between them. This CDR3 contains 17 residues. CDR1 and CDR2 from the germline V gene are SGDLS and YYNGEE. CDR3 protein: CASSVESGESGQETQYF. CDR3 sequence (DNA): TGTGCCAGCAGCGTAGAATCGGGGGAAAGTGGCCAAGAGACCCAGTACTTC.

This clone turned up a few times. The V call is TRBV7-9, the J call TRBJ2-2; tentatively, D is TRBD1 (6 bases). Looked up from germline, CDR1 is SEHNR and CDR2 is FQNEAQ (reference sequence). Trimming cost V 5 bases and J 4 bases, with 11 bases left between them. The CDR3 extends over 14 amino acids. The CDR3 DNA is TGTGCCAGCAGCCCCGACAGGTTCACCGGGGAGCTGTTTTTT. Residues: CASSPDRFTGELFF.

A few counts support this clone. This chain connects TRBV30 to TRBJ1-5, with 8 bases identical to TRBD1. The germline gives CDR1 GTSNPN, CDR2 SVGIG (reference sequence). The CDR3 is 16 amino acids. Trimming removed 0 bases from V and 5 bases from J; junction bases left unmatched: 9. CDR3 DNA sequence: TGTGCCTGGAGTGTACCCCGGACAGGGAGGGATCAGCCCCAGCATTTT. Protein: CAWSVPRTGRDQPQHF.

This clone was recorded a few times. The V and J genes are TRBV4-1 and TRBJ2-2, with D maybe TRBD2 (5 bases). Trimming removed 4 bases from V and 5 bases from J, with 11 bases in between. The CDR3 is 14 amino acids. Germline lookup yields CDR1 MGHRA and CDR2 YSYEKL. The CDR3 reads CASSLRRDTGELFF. DNA of the CDR3: TGCGCCAGCAGCCTCCGCCGGGATACCGGGGAGCTGTTTTTT.

The chain combines TRBV29-1 with TRBJ1-4; 7 bases line up with TRBD1. V was pared by 4 bases and J by 13 bases, with 12 bases of the junction left unmatched. The CDR3 runs to 13 residues. The germline gives CDR1 SQVTM, CDR2 ANQGSEA. DNA of the CDR3: TGCAGCGTTGTGGGACAGACTTCCGACCGACTGTTTTTT. This encodes CSVVGQTSDRLFF.

The chain couples TRBV4-3 to TRBJ1-2; D uncertain. The germline CDR1 and CDR2 sequences are LGHNA and YSLEER. Trimming shortened V by 1 base and J by 2 bases, and 5 bases separated the two germline ends. The CDR3 extends over 13 amino acids. The CDR3 here is CASSQGGNYGYTF. The CDR3 DNA reads TGCGCCAGCAGCCAAGGCGGGAACTATGGCTACACCTTC.

This rearrangement joins TRBV19 to TRBJ2-1, with 10 nucleotides matching TRBD2. J lost 6 bases, V lost 3 bases, and 5 bases had no gene match. CDR1 and CDR2 from the germline V gene are LNHDA and SQIVND (reference sequence). This CDR3 is 15 amino acids long. CDR3 residues: CASSMLLAGANEQFF. The CDR3 bases are TGTGCCAGTAGTATGTTGCTAGCGGGAGCCAATGAGCAGTTCTTC.

The J gene is TRBJ2-7, the V gene TRBV6-5, with D unresolved. This CDR3 spans 13 amino acids. The V end was cut by 8 bases, the J end by 1 base, with 12 bases between. Per germline, CDR1 MNHEY and CDR2 SVGAGI. The CDR3 coding sequence is TGTGCCAGCTCCCCTCTGACTTCCTACGAGCAGTACTTC. Encoded protein: CASSPLTSYEQYF.

This clone has a handful of counts. This chain connects TRBV30 to TRBJ2-1; unclear D gene. The germline V gene encodes CDR1 GTSNPN and CDR2 SVGIG (reference sequence). The CDR3 sequence is 12 residues long. V lost 6 bases, J lost 3 bases, and 9 bases lay in between. The CDR3 DNA is TGTGCCTGCGCTTTTAGCTACAATGAGCAGTTCTTC. It encodes CACAFSYNEQFF.

J is TRBJ2-1 and V is TRBV15; D might be TRBD1 (6 bases). The CDR3 is made up of 15 amino acids. Per the germline V gene, CDR1 is LNHNV and CDR2 is YYDKDF (reference sequence). The V gene lost 5 bases and the J gene lost 3 bases, with 14 bases spanning the gap. This chain's CDR3 is CATSETGNYYNEQFF. The CDR3 DNA follows: TGTGCCACCAGCGAAACAGGGAACTACTACAATGAGCAGTTCTTC.

The chain joins TRBV7-9 to TRBJ1-3; TRBD1 is a possible D gene (5 bases). This CDR3 is 16 amino acids long. Looked up from germline, CDR1 is SEHNR and CDR2 is FQNEAQ (reference sequence). Trimming removed 1 base at V and 0 bases at J, with 10 bases between. The CDR3 is CASSLGDRISGNTIYF. CDR3 in DNA: TGTGCCAGCAGCTTAGGGGACCGAATCTCTGGAAACACCATATATTTT.

J is TRBJ2-5 and V is TRBV5-1; tentatively, D is TRBD1 (5 bases). The CDR3 contains 11 residues. Trimming took off 0 bases at V and 13 bases at J, with 10 bases between the two ends. Germline V gene data show CDR1 as SGHRS and CDR2 as YFSETQ. The CDR3 region has the DNA TGCGCCAGCAGCTTGGTGGGGCCCCGGTACTTC. It specifies CASSLVGPRYF.

The V and J genes are TRBV5-5 and TRBJ2-1, with 11 bases matching TRBD2. V shed 3 bases and J 7 bases; nucleotides not matched to a gene: 9. The germline gives CDR1 SGHKS, CDR2 YYEKEE (reference sequence). This CDR3 contains 16 residues. The CDR3 DNA sequence: TGTGCCAGCAGCTCCTTACTAGCGGGAGAAGGGAATGAGCAGTTCTTC. As protein: CASSSLLAGEGNEQFF.

In regard to this clone: Other nucleotide sequences in the sample specify the same CDR3. V and J are TRBV4-1 and TRBJ1-2; D call uncertain. V lost 0 bases and J 1 base, leaving 12 bases between the germline ends. The CDR3 is 16 amino acids. Germline CDR1 MGHRA, CDR2 YSYEKL. The CDR3 coding sequence is TGCGCCAGCAGCCAAGAAGGGCCTCCCCGTAACTATGGCTACACCTTC. As protein: CASSQEGPPRNYGYTF.

This clone turned up a few times. The gene calls are TRBV10-1 and TRBJ1-5; maybe TRBD1 (5 bases). Germline V gene lookup returns CDR1 WNHNN and CDR2 SYGVQD (reference sequence). This CDR3 contains 18 residues. The V end was cut by 0 bases, the J end by 3 bases, with 18 bases between. CDR3 region: CASSESWVPDSHNQPQHF. The CDR3 DNA follows: TGCGCCAGCAGTGAGTCCTGGGTTCCAGACAGTCACAATCAGCCCCAGCATTTT.

This chain joins TRBV6-9 and TRBJ2-5; TRBD2 agrees at 7 bases. Germline CDR1 MNHGY, CDR2 SVAAGI. This CDR3 comprises 13 residues. The V gene end was trimmed by 8 bases and the J gene end by 7 bases; junction bases not matched to a gene: 10. The CDR3 spells CASSWSGDRTQYF. CDR3 nucleotides: TGTGCCAGCTCGTGGAGCGGGGATAGGACCCAGTACTTC.

The sample holds one count of this clone. This sequence joins TRBV15 and TRBJ2-1; 9 bases line up with TRBD2. Germline-derived CDR1 and CDR2 are LNHNV and YYDKDF (reference sequence). V trimming: 0 bases; J trimming: 3 bases; junction bases outside the gene matches: 9. The CDR3 extends over 18 amino acids. CDR3: CATSRDRVAGVLYNEQFF. DNA for the CDR3: TGTGCCACCAGCAGAGATAGAGTAGCGGGGGTCCTCTACAATGAGCAGTTCTTC.

This rearrangement joins TRBV5-4 to TRBJ1-1, with D perhaps matching TRBD1 (6 bases). The V gene's germline CDR1 is SGHNT and CDR2 YYREEE (reference sequence). CDR3 length equals 13 residues. The germline V and J ends were trimmed by 4 bases and 5 bases, with 12 bases remaining between them. CDR3 region: CASSPNTGTEAFF. The DNA of the CDR3 is TGTGCCAGCAGCCCGAACACAGGGACTGAAGCTTTCTTT.

The chain joins TRBV5-1 to TRBJ2-7, with 13 positions matching TRBD2. Germline V gene lookup returns CDR1 SGHRS and CDR2 YFSETQ. This CDR3 contains 16 residues. Unmatched junction bases numbered 8, after V lost 4 bases and J lost 4 bases. CDR3 in amino acids: CASSPPTSGRVYEQYF. The CDR3, as DNA: TGCGCCAGCAGCCCCCCCACTAGCGGGAGGGTATACGAGCAGTACTTC. Drawing the rest from reference TRBV5-1 and TRBJ2-7, the complete variable domain is KAGVTQTPRYLIKTRGQQVTLSCSPISGHRSVSWYQQTPGQGLQFLFEYFSETQRNKGNFPGRFSGRQFSNSRSEMNVSTLELGDSALYLCASSPPTSGRVYEQYFGPGTRLTVT.

The V and J genes are TRBV28 and TRBJ2-1, with 7 bases matching TRBD2. The CDR3 is 17 residues long. With 2 bases clipped from V and 1 base from J, the junction kept 8 bases outside the gene matches. The germline gives CDR1 MDHEN, CDR2 SYDVKM. The CDR3 nucleotides are TGTGCCAGCAGTTTAGAATTGACTAGCAGGTCCTACAATGAGCAGTTCTTC. Translated, it gives CASSLELTSRSYNEQFF.

The rearrangement uses TRBV5-1 and TRBJ2-3; 9 bases match TRBD1. With V trimmed by 4 bases and J by 6 bases, 6 bases remained unmatched. This CDR3 has 14 amino acids. Germline V gives CDR1 SGHRS, CDR2 YFSETQ. The CDR3 reads CASSQDRGEDTQYF. The CDR3 DNA follows: TGCGCCAGCAGCCAGGACAGGGGAGAGGATACGCAGTATTTT. Together with reference TRBV5-1 and TRBJ2-3, the CDR3 gives the full variable domain: KAGVTQTPRYLIKTRGQQVTLSCSPISGHRSVSWYQQTPGQGLQFLFEYFSETQRNKGNFPGRFSGRQFSNSRSEMNVSTLELGDSALYLCASSQDRGEDTQYFGPGTRLTVL.

This chain joins TRBV15 and TRBJ1-4, with D perhaps matching TRBD1 (6 bases). The CDR3 has 17 amino acids. CDR1 is LNHNV and CDR2 is YYDKDF in the germline V gene (reference sequence). V lost 0 bases, J lost 0 bases, and 11 bases lay in between. The CDR3 reads CATSREGGRATNEKLFF. The CDR3, as DNA: TGTGCCACCAGCAGAGAAGGGGGTCGGGCAACTAATGAAAAACTGTTTTTT. Full variable domain (outside the CDR3, taken from reference TRBV15 and TRBJ1-4): DAMVIQNPRYQVTQFGKPVTLSCSQTLNHNVMYWYQQKSSQAPKLLFHYYDKDFNNEADTPDNFQSRRPNTSFCFLDIRSPGLGDTAMYLCATSREGGRATNEKLFFGSGTQLSVL.